These T cell receptor beta chains were read from a single sample in a study of blood T cell repertoires in COVID-19. Some clones are missing from TCRdb's copy, which holds only in-frame ones; the method was immunoSEQ multiplex PCR. The table has approximately 150,000 clones, around 89% seen once. The sequenced material came from peripheral blood. The receptors stem from a human donor in a cohort sampled during active COVID-19. The CDR3 runs from the conserved cysteine through the conserved F or W. D genes are given only for firm matches. Clone size is stated in some rows and not others, as once, few, many or a class when expanded.

TRBJ1-1	NA	NA	TRBV3-1/TRBV3-2	CASSYQTAGVGTEAFF	TGTGCCAGCAGCTACCAGACAGCGGGGGTTGGCACTGAAGCTTTCTTT
TRBJ2-7	TRBD1	NA	TRBV27	CASKDRGRVEQYF	TGTGCCAGCAAGGACAGGGGAAGGGTCGAGCAGTACTTC
TRBJ1-2	NA	NA	TRBV5-4	CASSLGGMAGRYGYTF	TGTGCCAGCAGCTTGGGAGGTATGGCAGGGAGGTATGGCTACACCTTC
TRBJ2-3	NA	NA	TRBV18	CASSPGLDTQYF	TGTGCCAGCTCACCAGGACTCGATACGCAGTATTTT
TRBJ1-4	NA	few	TRBV11-2	CASSLTGLLSTTNEKLFF	TGTGCCAGCAGCTTGACAGGTCTCCTGTCAACAACTAATGAAAAACTGTTTTTT
TRBJ1-5	NA	NA	TRBV7-2	CASSLSRNNQPQHF	TGTGCCAGCAGCTTAAGCAGGAACAATCAGCCCCAGCATTTT
TRBJ1-2	NA	NA	TRBV9	CASSDGVGGDYGYTF	TGTGCCAGCAGCGACGGCGTTGGGGGCGATTATGGCTACACCTTC
TRBJ2-2	NA	NA	TRBV18	CASSYREMAGELFF	TGTGCCAGCTCATACAGGGAGATGGCCGGGGAGCTGTTTTTT
TRBJ1-2	NA	NA	TRBV7-3	CASSLGGSYGYTF	TGTGCCAGCAGCTTAGGGGGCTCCTATGGCTACACCTTC
TRBJ2-2	NA	NA	TRBV6-2/TRBV6-3	CASSSQGGELFF	TGTGCCAGCAGTTCCCAGGGTGGGGAGCTGTTTTTT
TRBJ1-5	NA	few	TRBV19	CASSIPGNQPQHF	TGTGCCAGTAGTATTCCGGGCAATCAGCCCCAGCATTTT
TRBJ1-3	TRBD1	NA	TRBV6-5	CASRQGVSGNTIYF	TGTGCCTCAAGACAGGGGGTCAGCGGAAACACCATATATTTT
TRBJ2-6	NA	NA	TRBV7-2	CASSLVGGANVLTF	TGTGCCAGCAGCTTAGTCGGTGGGGCCAACGTCCTGACTTTC
TRBJ1-2	TRBD1	few	TRBV6-5	CATATGGNYGYTF	TGTGCCACCGCGACAGGGGGCAACTATGGCTACACCTTC
TRBJ2-1	NA	NA	TRBV12-5	CASGLVPPGNEQFF	TGTGCTAGTGGTTTGGTACCGCCGGGCAATGAGCAGTTCTTC
TRBJ2-5	TRBD1	NA	TRBV24-1	CATSDRGTVAQETQYF	TGTGCCACCAGTGACCGAGGGACAGTAGCCCAAGAGACCCAGTACTTC
TRBJ2-1	TRBD2	NA	TRBV11-2	CASSVTSGGAGYNEQFF	TGTGCCAGCAGCGTAACTAGCGGGGGGGCCGGCTACAATGAGCAGTTCTTC
TRBJ2-2	NA	NA	TRBV21-1	CASSKVDNGGSGELFF	TGTGCCAGCAGCAAAGTGGACAACGGAGGGTCAGGGGAGCTGTTTTTT
TRBJ2-7	TRBD2	NA	TRBV3-1/TRBV3-2	CASSPSAGGPYEQYF	TGTGCCAGCAGCCCCTCAGCGGGGGGGCCCTACGAGCAGTACTTC
TRBJ2-7	NA	NA	TRBV14	CASSQERGDEQYF	TGTGCCAGCAGCCAAGAAAGAGGAGACGAGCAGTACTTC
TRBJ2-2	NA	few	TRBV9	CASSVPSPTGELFF	TGTGCCAGCAGCGTCCCTTCCCCCACCGGGGAGCTGTTTTTT
TRBJ1-2	NA	NA	TRBV4-2	CASSPKGGTGYGYTF	TGTGCCAGCAGCCCCAAGGGGGGGACGGGCTATGGCTACACCTTC
TRBJ2-3	TRBD2	NA	TRBV5-6	CASSRPSGGLDTQYF	TGTGCCAGCAGCCGCCCGTCGGGGGGGCTGGATACGCAGTATTTT
TRBJ1-4	NA	few	TRBV5-4	CASSPTGPATNEKLFF	TGTGCCAGCAGCCCCACAGGGCCCGCAACTAATGAAAAACTGTTTTTT
TRBJ2-3	TRBD1	NA	TRBV6-5	CASSYRDRGTDTQYF	TGTGCCAGCAGTTACCGGGACAGGGGCACAGATACGCAGTATTTT
TRBJ2-7	TRBD1	NA	TRBV30	CAWNLYRLPRDRASYEQYF	TGTGCCTGGAACCTATACCGCCTCCCCCGGGACAGGGCCTCCTACGAGCAGTACTTC
TRBJ1-4	NA	NA	TRBV7-2	CASSSRSSNEKLFF	TGTGCCAGCAGCTCGAGGTCTTCGAATGAAAAACTGTTTTTT
TRBJ1-1	NA	NA	TRBV7-9	CASGHKNTEAFF	TGTGCCAGCGGACACAAGAACACTGAAGCTTTCTTT
TRBJ2-4	TRBD1	NA	TRBV30	CAWNNPGQGTEDSAKNIQYF	TGTGCCTGGAACAACCCGGGACAGGGGACTGAAGACTCAGCCAAAAACATTCAGTACTTC
TRBJ1-1	NA	NA	TRBV19	CASSQGVRTEAFF	TGTGCCAGTAGCCAAGGGGTCAGGACAGAAGCTTTCTTT
TRBJ2-5	TRBD2	NA	TRBV3-1/TRBV3-2	CASSQASLAGDQETQYF	TGTGCCAGCAGCCAAGCCTCCCTGGCGGGGGACCAAGAGACCCAGTACTTC
TRBJ2-5	NA	NA	TRBV7-9	CASSAGQGGGETQYF	TGTGCCAGCAGCGCCGGACAGGGAGGGGGAGAGACCCAGTACTTC
TRBJ2-7	TRBD1	NA	TRBV9	CASSVAGGQGMYEQYF	TGTGCCAGCAGCGTAGCTGGTGGACAGGGGATGTACGAGCAGTACTTC
TRBJ2-3	NA	NA	TRBV4-1	CASSQERPTDTQYF	TGCGCCAGCAGCCAAGAGAGGCCCACAGATACGCAGTATTTT
TRBJ1-4	NA	NA	TRBV2	CASGKGENEKLFF	TGTGCCAGCGGGAAGGGGGAGAATGAAAAACTGTTTTTT
TRBJ1-5	TRBD1	NA	TRBV7-3	CASSPNRGFHQPQHF	TGTGCCAGCAGCCCTAACAGGGGTTTTCATCAGCCCCAGCATTTT
TRBJ1-2	NA	NA	TRBV5-1	CASSVRLDYGYTF	TGCGCCAGCAGCGTGAGACTAGACTATGGCTACACCTTC
TRBJ2-6	TRBD1	NA	TRBV11-1	CASSRGQGAGANVLTF	TGTGCCAGCAGCAGGGGACAGGGGGCCGGGGCCAACGTCCTGACTTTC
TRBJ2-5	NA	NA	TRBV21-1	CASSSTGGRETQYF	TGTGCCAGCAGTTCGACAGGGGGAAGAGAGACCCAGTACTTC
TRBJ2-7	TRBD1	NA	TRBV27	CASSFRGGHYEQYF	TGTGCCAGCAGTTTCCGAGGGGGCCACTACGAGCAGTACTTC
TRBJ1-1	NA	NA	TRBV3-1/TRBV3-2	CASSQEIAWRGTEAFF	TGTGCCAGCAGCCAAGAGATAGCGTGGAGAGGCACTGAAGCTTTCTTT
TRBJ1-4	NA	NA	TRBV3-1/TRBV3-2	CASSQDLSGSLEKLFF	TGTGCCAGCAGCCAAGATCTGTCAGGTTCCCTTGAAAAACTGTTTTTT
TRBJ2-7	NA	NA	TRBV11-2	CASTLRGRGYSYEQYF	TGTGCCAGCACCCTACGGGGGCGGGGGTACTCCTACGAGCAGTACTTC
TRBJ1-2	TRBD1	NA	TRBV7-9	CASSYGTGDGYTF	TGTGCCAGCAGCTACGGGACAGGGGATGGCTACACCTTC
TRBJ1-4	NA	NA	TRBV19	CASSIGRTTNEKLFF	TGTGCCAGTAGTATAGGGAGGACGACTAATGAAAAACTGTTTTTT
TRBJ1-3	NA	NA	TRBV5-4	CASSQTATAGNTIYF	TGTGCCAGCAGCCAGACAGCTACTGCTGGAAACACCATATATTTT
TRBJ1-4	NA	NA	TRBV14	CASSQGTGLSFGEKLFF	TGTGCCAGCAGCCAAGGGACTGGGCTTAGCTTCGGTGAAAAACTGTTTTTT
TRBJ1-1	NA	NA	TRBV7-9	CASSLEPGRVGTEAFF	TGTGCCAGCAGCTTAGAACCGGGCAGGGTGGGCACTGAAGCTTTCTTT
TRBJ1-1	TRBD1	NA	TRBV3-1/TRBV3-2	CASHPTGGGNTEAFF	TGTGCCAGTCATCCTACAGGGGGAGGGAACACTGAAGCTTTCTTT
TRBJ2-3	TRBD2	NA	TRBV12-3/TRBV12-4	CASELGGGLTQYF	TGTGCCAGCGAACTCGGGGGAGGGTTGACGCAGTATTTT
TRBJ2-7	TRBD1	NA	TRBV6-5	CASRPGTGTYEQYF	TGTGCCAGCAGACCCGGGACAGGGACCTACGAGCAGTACTTC
TRBJ2-7	TRBD2	once	TRBV5-4	CASSLDSGGSYEQYF	TGTGCCAGCAGCTTGGATAGCGGGGGATCCTACGAGCAGTACTTC
TRBJ2-7	NA	NA	TRBV7-8	CASSPYRVGPYEQYF	TGTGCCAGCAGCCCGTACAGGGTAGGCCCCTACGAGCAGTACTTC
TRBJ1-2	NA	NA	TRBV18	CASSERQQSNYGYTF	TGTGCCAGCTCAGAACGACAGCAATCTAACTATGGCTACACCTTC
TRBJ1-1	TRBD1	NA	TRBV19	CASSLGGAAEAFF	TGTGCCAGTAGCTTAGGGGGCGCCGCTGAAGCTTTCTTT
TRBJ2-1	NA	NA	TRBV6-6	CASTLGQGNLNEQFF	TGTGCCAGCACCCTCGGCCAGGGCAACTTAAATGAGCAGTTCTTC
TRBJ1-5	NA	NA	TRBV5-6	CASSFGESNQPQHF	TGTGCCAGCAGCTTTGGAGAGAGCAATCAGCCCCAGCATTTT